What follows are 20 T cell receptor beta chains derived from one specimen sequenced in a study of beta chain features in type 1 diabetes. General study findings and limits: Across all four CD4+ subsets, people with type 1 diabetes showed modestly shorter TCRB CDR3s.

Antigens of these TCRs are unknown. The sequenced template was cDNA made from the entire isolated RNA. Profiling relied on immunoSEQ multiplex PCR, and the TCRdb table lists in-frame clones only, not all of them. The sample carries more than 550,000 clones, 11% to 15% recorded once. Sequencing was done on a sample of naive CD4+ T cells from blood. All receptors come from a man younger than 35 with type 1 diabetes.

This clone was detected once. The rearrangement joins TRBV5-1 to TRBJ2-1, with D unresolved. CDR1 SGHRS and CDR2 YFSETQ come from the germline V gene. V dropped 4 bases and J dropped 0 bases, with 17 bases sitting between them. The CDR3 has 17 amino acids. The DNA for the CDR3 is TGCGCCAGCAGCCCATCTTCCCTGGAGAGCTCCTACAATGAGCAGTTCTTC. Translation gives CASSPSSLESSYNEQFF.

Here the CDR3 DNA reads TGTGCCTGGACATCACGGGACAATCAGCCCCAGCATTTT. As protein: CAWTSRDNQPQHF. The chain carries TRBV30 and TRBJ1-5; D gene ambiguous. CDR1 is GTSNPN and CDR2 is SVGIG in the germline V gene (reference sequence). The V and J ends lost 4 bases and 3 bases respectively, with 10 bases between them. The CDR3 is 13 amino acids. The whole variable domain, remainder taken from reference TRBV30 and TRBJ1-5, is SQTIHQWPATLVQPVGSPLSLECTVEGTSNPNLYWYRQAAGRGLQLLFYSVGIGQISSEVPQNLSASRPQDRQFILSSKKLLLSDSGFYLCAWTSRDNQPQHFGDGTRLSIL.

This clone occurred a few times. The chain has TRBV5-6 and TRBJ1-3; D not certain. Germline V gene data show CDR1 as SGHDT and CDR2 as YYEEEE. The CDR3 extends over 12 amino acids. V was shortened by 3 bases and J by 7 bases, with 8 bases between the two germline ends. The chain's CDR3 is CASSSRGNTIYF. The CDR3 DNA reads as TGTGCCAGCAGCTCCAGAGGCAACACCATATATTTT.

This clone was observed a few times. The chain combines TRBV5-8 with TRBJ1-2; 8 bases fit TRBD1. The CDR3 covers 18 residues. Trimming removed 0 bases from V and 4 bases from J; junction bases left unmatched: 14. From germline, CDR1 is SGHTS and CDR2 YDEGEE. CDR3 in DNA: TGTGCCAGCAGCTTGGGTCCAGGACAGGGAGGGAAAAGCTATGGCTACACCTTC. Its translation is CASSLGPGQGGKSYGYTF.

The table lists this clone with a few counts. The same CDR3 also results from other DNA sequences found in this sample. The chain has TRBV2 and TRBJ2-5; 9 bases are shared with TRBD2. Trimming cost V 3 bases and J 5 bases; bases outside gene matches: 4. Germline lookup yields CDR1 SNHLY and CDR2 FYNNEI. The CDR3 sequence is 14 residues long. CDR3 nucleotides: TGTGCCAGCAGTGACAGGGCGGGAGGGGAGACCCAGTACTTC. It codes for CASSDRAGGETQYF.

This clone turned up a few times. The chain employs TRBV29-1 and TRBJ2-7, with no clear D. V was shortened by 7 bases and J by 0 bases, with 19 bases between the two germline ends. The length of the CDR3 is 15 residues. Germline V lookup: CDR1 SQVTM, CDR2 ANQGSEA. Here the CDR3 DNA reads TGCAGCGAAAACAAGATTGCCGGGCCCTCCTACGAGCAGTACTTC. It codes for CSENKIAGPSYEQYF.

This chain joins TRBV7-9 and TRBJ2-3; perhaps TRBD2 as D (6 bases). The CDR3 has 14 amino acids. With 8 bases removed from V and 4 bases from J, the gap between germline ends came to 16 bases. Germline CDR1 and CDR2: SEHNR and FQNEAQ (reference sequence). The CDR3 nucleotides read TGTGCCAGCGATCCAACGGGAGTCCCAGATACGCAGTATTTT. This sequence encodes CASDPTGVPDTQYF.

This clone was counted a few times. J is TRBJ2-4 and V is TRBV7-9, with 9 nucleotides matching TRBD1. This CDR3 region has 14 residues. CDR1 and CDR2 (germline): SEHNR, FQNEAQ (reference sequence). The CDR3 DNA reads TGTGGCGTCGAGGGACAGGGAACCAAAAACATTCAGTACTTC. Protein: CGVEGQGTKNIQYF. Full variable domain (remainder filled in from reference TRBV7-9 and TRBJ2-4): DTGVSQNPRHKITKRGQNVTFRCDPISEHNRLYWYRQTLGQGPEFLTYFQNEAQLEKSRLLSDRFSAERPKGSFSTLEIQRTEQGDSAMYLCGVEGQGTKNIQYFGAGTRLSVL.

V and J are TRBV7-2 and TRBJ2-1; D is undetermined. The V gene lost 3 bases and the J gene lost 5 bases, with 5 bases spanning the gap. Germline V CDR1 and CDR2: SGHTA, FQGNSA. The CDR3 is made up of 12 amino acids. The CDR3 loop is CASSFGDNEQFF. CDR3 DNA: TGTGCCAGCAGCTTTGGTGACAATGAGCAGTTCTTC.

The table lists this clone with a few counts. The genes are TRBV5-1 and TRBJ2-5; 9 nucleotides line up with TRBD1. This CDR3 spans 15 amino acids. V trimming: 2 bases; J trimming: 3 bases; junction bases outside the gene matches: 5. The germline gives CDR1 SGHRS, CDR2 YFSETQ. CDR3 sequence: CASSLGTGTKETQYF. The CDR3 bases are TGCGCCAGCAGCTTAGGGACAGGGACCAAAGAGACCCAGTACTTC.

The table lists this clone with a few counts. The chain carries TRBV27 and TRBJ2-3; possible D gene TRBD2, 6 bases. The CDR3 runs 14 residues. CDR1 MNHEY and CDR2 SMNVEV come from the germline V gene (reference sequence). Trimming removed 6 bases at V and 2 bases at J, with 12 bases between. The CDR3, as DNA: TGTGCCAGCAGCCAGACTAGGGTCACAGATACGCAGTATTTT. Translated, it gives CASSQTRVTDTQYF.

The rearrangement joins TRBV10-1 to TRBJ2-1; the match to TRBD2 covers 7 bases. Germline CDR1 WNHNN, CDR2 SYGVQD (reference sequence). This CDR3 comprises 14 residues. V lost 0 bases to trimming and J lost 8 bases; unmatched junction nucleotides: 4. The CDR3 sequence is CASSESAGRDEQFF. CDR3 DNA: TGCGCCAGCAGTGAGTCGGCAGGGAGGGATGAGCAGTTCTTC.

The chain couples TRBV29-1 to TRBJ2-5; weak D call: TRBD2 (5 bases). Germline V gene lookup returns CDR1 SQVTM and CDR2 ANQGSEA. Deletions cut 4 bases from V and 5 bases from J, with 11 bases between. The CDR3 is made up of 12 amino acids. CDR3 protein: CSVALGSETQYF. The CDR3 DNA reads as TGCAGCGTTGCTTTGGGGAGTGAGACCCAGTACTTC. The variable domain in full, completed from reference TRBV29-1 and TRBJ2-5, reads SAVISQKPSRDICQRGTSLTIQCQVDSQVTMMFWYRQQPGQSLTLIATANQGSEATYESGFVIDKFPISRPNLTFSTLTVSNMSPEDSSIYLCSVALGSETQYFGPGTRLLVL.

J is TRBJ2-7 and V is TRBV7-2; D is perhaps TRBD1 (6 bases). Germline CDR1 is SGHTA and CDR2 is FQGNSA. Trimming shortened V by 4 bases and J by 0 bases, and 10 bases separated the two germline ends. CDR3 length equals 14 residues. The CDR3 DNA sequence: TGTGCCAGCAGCTCCGGACAGTTCTCCTACGAGCAGTACTTC. Its protein is CASSSGQFSYEQYF.

The table lists this clone with a few counts. The chain joins TRBV29-1 to TRBJ2-1; TRBD2 matches 7 bases. In germline, CDR1 is SQVTM, CDR2 ANQGSEA. The CDR3 totals 11 residues. J gave up 13 bases and V 7 bases, and 10 bases lay outside the gene matches. CDR3 DNA: TGCAGCGCCTCGACTAGCCAACTTCAGTTCTTC. Translated, it gives CSASTSQLQFF.

J is TRBJ2-3 and V is TRBV29-1, with 8 bases that match TRBD2. V was pared by 6 bases and J by 4 bases, with 15 bases of the junction left unmatched. The CDR3 covers 16 residues. CDR1 is SQVTM and CDR2 is ANQGSEA in the germline V gene. CDR3 DNA: TGCAGCGTCCAGGGGAACGGGAGGGCCAGTGCAGATACGCAGTATTTT. Amino acid sequence: CSVQGNGRASADTQYF.

This clone was observed a handful of times. This CDR3 is CASSHDPGGSQTQYF. The CDR3 DNA reads as TGTGCCAGCAGCCATGACCCTGGGGGGAGTCAGACCCAGTACTTC. The chain employs TRBV7-9 and TRBJ2-5, with D possibly matching TRBD2 (6 bases). There are 15 residues in the CDR3. Germline CDR1 and CDR2: SEHNR and FQNEAQ (reference sequence). The V and J ends lost 5 bases and 6 bases respectively, with 19 bases between them.

This clone occurred a few times. This chain links TRBV7-2 with TRBJ1-1; no clear D gene. The CDR3 spans 12 residues. Germline CDR1 and CDR2: SGHTA and FQGNSA. Trimming left V 1 base short and J 7 bases short, with 7 bases between. The CDR3 sequence: CASSLGGNEAFF. Written as DNA, the CDR3 is TGTGCCAGCAGCTTAGGTGGAAATGAAGCTTTCTTT.

As regards this clone: The identical CDR3 is also encoded by other nucleotide sequences in the sample. The chain couples TRBV29-1 to TRBJ2-5, with D possibly being TRBD1 or TRBD2 (5 bases each). The ends were cut back, 5 bases at V and 2 bases at J, with 9 bases in the middle. Germline CDR1 is SQVTM and CDR2 is ANQGSEA. There are 12 residues in the CDR3. This CDR3 reads CSVQGPQETQYF. CDR3 bases: TGCAGCGTTCAGGGACCTCAAGAGACCCAGTACTTC.

To note about this clone: Within the sample, other DNA sequences also encode this same CDR3. This chain joins TRBV13 and TRBJ2-3; 9 bases match TRBD1. Trimming took 5 bases from V and 4 from J; bases not matched to a gene: 4. This CDR3 has 14 residues. The germline V gene has CDR1 PRHDT and CDR2 FYEKMQ (reference sequence). This CDR3 reads CASSLDRGADTQYF. In DNA, the CDR3 is TGTGCCAGCAGCCTGGACAGGGGTGCAGATACGCAGTATTTT.